This is a list of T cell receptor beta chains from one sample in a study of T cell changes during pregnancy in multiple sclerosis. Some clones are missing from TCRdb's copy, which holds only in-frame ones; the method was immunoSEQ multiplex PCR. The sample lists 55,000 or so clones, around 92% occurring once. The sequencing here drew on CD4+ T cells from peripheral blood mononuclear cells, taken after pregnancy. Source of these receptors: a female donor in good health, enrolled as a control in a pregnancy study. Both conserved end residues are part of each CDR3. Each record gives: J gene, CDR3 length, V gene, D gene, clone size, CDR3 protein, CDR3 DNA. A D gene is named only where the DNA matches it firmly. Clone size is given for some rows only: seen once, a few or many times, or a class if the clone is expanded.

J gene: TRBJ2-7; CDR3 length: 12; V gene: TRBV11-2; D gene: -; clone size: once; CDR3 protein: CASRQSPGEQYF; CDR3 DNA: TGTGCCAGCAGACAGTCCCCGGGGGAGCAGTACTTC
J gene: TRBJ1-3; CDR3 length: 11; V gene: TRBV30; D gene: -; clone size: once; CDR3 protein: CAWARGNTIYF; CDR3 DNA: TGTGCCTGGGCCAGAGGAAACACCATATATTTT
J gene: TRBJ2-1; CDR3 length: 15; V gene: TRBV5-1; D gene: TRBD1; clone size: -; CDR3 protein: CASSPGQISYNEQFF; CDR3 DNA: TGCGCCAGCAGCCCGGGACAGATTTCCTACAATGAGCAGTTCTTC
J gene: TRBJ2-1; CDR3 length: 14; V gene: TRBV27; D gene: TRBD2; clone size: once; CDR3 protein: CASSASGPYNEQFF; CDR3 DNA: TGTGCCAGCAGTGCTAGCGGTCCATACAATGAGCAGTTCTTC
J gene: TRBJ2-3; CDR3 length: 16; V gene: TRBV7-2; D gene: TRBD1; clone size: -; CDR3 protein: CASSLGPGTGADTQYF; CDR3 DNA: TGTGCCAGCAGCTTGGGCCCCGGGACAGGGGCAGATACGCAGTATTTT
J gene: TRBJ1-6; CDR3 length: 15; V gene: TRBV27; D gene: -; clone size: few; CDR3 protein: CASSAFDRTNSPLHF; CDR3 DNA: TGTGCCAGCAGTGCCTTCGACAGAACCAATTCACCCCTCCACTTT
J gene: TRBJ2-3; CDR3 length: 14; V gene: TRBV4-3; D gene: -; clone size: -; CDR3 protein: CASSQDTGIDTQYF; CDR3 DNA: TGCGCCAGCAGCCAAGACACAGGGATAGATACGCAGTATTTT
J gene: TRBJ1-2; CDR3 length: 14; V gene: TRBV10-3; D gene: TRBD1; clone size: -; CDR3 protein: CAIRKDRELHGYTF; CDR3 DNA: TGTGCCATCAGAAAGGACAGGGAGCTCCATGGCTACACCTTC
J gene: TRBJ2-1; CDR3 length: 15; V gene: TRBV2; D gene: TRBD1; clone size: -; CDR3 protein: CASILQPGGYNEQFF; CDR3 DNA: TGTGCCAGCATCCTTCAACCAGGGGGCTACAATGAGCAGTTCTTC
J gene: TRBJ2-7; CDR3 length: 13; V gene: TRBV18; D gene: -; clone size: -; CDR3 protein: CASSPSRGYEQYF; CDR3 DNA: TGTGCCAGCTCCCCCAGCCGGGGCTACGAGCAGTACTTC
J gene: TRBJ1-2; CDR3 length: 13; V gene: TRBV11-2; D gene: TRBD1; clone size: -; CDR3 protein: CASSLGQGYGYTF; CDR3 DNA: TGTGCCAGCAGCCTGGGACAGGGGTACGGCTACACCTTC
J gene: TRBJ2-3; CDR3 length: 15; V gene: TRBV4-2; D gene: TRBD2; clone size: once; CDR3 protein: CASSQVGTSGGGQYF; CDR3 DNA: TGTGCCAGCAGCCAAGTTGGGACTAGCGGGGGTGGGCAGTATTTT
J gene: TRBJ2-3; CDR3 length: 15; V gene: TRBV14; D gene: -; clone size: -; CDR3 protein: CASSQGLRASRTQYF; CDR3 DNA: TGTGCCAGCAGCCAAGGGTTGCGGGCCAGTAGGACGCAGTATTTT
J gene: TRBJ1-5; CDR3 length: 15; V gene: TRBV7-2; D gene: TRBD1; clone size: -; CDR3 protein: CASSATGVSNQPQHF; CDR3 DNA: TGTGCCAGCAGCGCGACAGGGGTCAGCAATCAGCCCCAGCATTTT
J gene: TRBJ2-7; CDR3 length: 14; V gene: TRBV10-3; D gene: TRBD1; clone size: -; CDR3 protein: CAISPGTGGDEQYF; CDR3 DNA: TGTGCCATCAGTCCCGGGACAGGGGGCGACGAGCAGTACTTC
J gene: TRBJ1-2; CDR3 length: 15; V gene: TRBV15; D gene: -; clone size: -; CDR3 protein: CATSRDKGRGYGYTF; CDR3 DNA: TGTGCCACCAGCAGAGATAAGGGGCGAGGCTATGGCTACACCTTC
J gene: TRBJ2-1; CDR3 length: 16; V gene: TRBV4-2; D gene: TRBD2; clone size: few; CDR3 protein: CASSQDRTSGANEQFF; CDR3 DNA: TGTGCCAGCAGCCAAGACAGGACTAGCGGGGCTAATGAGCAGTTCTTC
J gene: TRBJ2-2; CDR3 length: 13; V gene: TRBV18; D gene: -; clone size: -; CDR3 protein: CASSYGQSGELFF; CDR3 DNA: TGTGCCAGCTCATATGGACAGTCCGGGGAGCTGTTTTTT
J gene: TRBJ2-2; CDR3 length: 16; V gene: TRBV7-9; D gene: TRBD2; clone size: -; CDR3 protein: CASSVTSGGGTGELFF; CDR3 DNA: TGTGCCAGCAGCGTCACTAGCGGGGGAGGCACCGGGGAGCTGTTTTTT
J gene: TRBJ1-1; CDR3 length: 12; V gene: TRBV29-1; D gene: TRBD1; clone size: few; CDR3 protein: CSVHPGGGGAFF; CDR3 DNA: TGCAGCGTACACCCAGGGGGCGGTGGGGCTTTCTTT
J gene: TRBJ1-1; CDR3 length: 15; V gene: TRBV6-1; D gene: TRBD1; clone size: -; CDR3 protein: CASSEDNRGLTEAFF; CDR3 DNA: TGTGCCAGCAGTGAAGACAACAGGGGATTGACTGAAGCTTTCTTT
J gene: TRBJ1-4; CDR3 length: 13; V gene: TRBV7-7; D gene: -; clone size: -; CDR3 protein: CASSLQRNEKLFF; CDR3 DNA: TGTGCTAGCAGCCTGCAGAGGAATGAAAAACTGTTTTTT
J gene: TRBJ1-1; CDR3 length: 15; V gene: TRBV9; D gene: TRBD1; clone size: -; CDR3 protein: CASKPQGQVNTEAFF; CDR3 DNA: TGTGCCAGCAAACCTCAAGGACAGGTGAACACTGAAGCTTTCTTT
J gene: TRBJ1-6; CDR3 length: 15; V gene: TRBV30; D gene: -; clone size: -; CDR3 protein: CAWSPLSSYNSPLHF; CDR3 DNA: TGTGCCTGGAGCCCCTTGAGCTCCTATAATTCACCCCTCCACTTT
J gene: TRBJ1-2; CDR3 length: 13; V gene: TRBV6-1; D gene: TRBD1; clone size: -; CDR3 protein: CAGRGTGAYGYTF; CDR3 DNA: TGTGCCGGTCGCGGCACAGGGGCATATGGCTACACCTTC
J gene: TRBJ1-6; CDR3 length: 15; V gene: TRBV28; D gene: -; clone size: -; CDR3 protein: CASSSPQGWNSPLHF; CDR3 DNA: TGTGCCAGCAGTTCCCCCCAGGGATGGAATTCACCCCTCCACTTT
J gene: TRBJ1-1; CDR3 length: 14; V gene: TRBV9; D gene: -; clone size: -; CDR3 protein: CASSAHVQKTEAFF; CDR3 DNA: TGTGCCAGCAGCGCCCATGTACAGAAAACTGAAGCTTTCTTT
J gene: TRBJ2-3; CDR3 length: 14; V gene: TRBV9; D gene: TRBD2; clone size: -; CDR3 protein: CASSVGGGRDTQYF; CDR3 DNA: TGTGCCAGCAGCGTAGGGGGGGGGAGAGATACGCAGTATTTT
J gene: TRBJ2-5; CDR3 length: 17; V gene: TRBV4-1; D gene: TRBD2; clone size: -; CDR3 protein: CASSQEVSGGAKETQYF; CDR3 DNA: TGCGCCAGCAGCCAAGAAGTTAGCGGGGGGGCCAAAGAGACCCAGTACTTC
J gene: TRBJ2-5; CDR3 length: 14; V gene: TRBV18; D gene: -; clone size: -; CDR3 protein: CASSPEQGGKTQYF; CDR3 DNA: TGTGCCAGCTCACCCGAACAGGGAGGGAAGACCCAGTACTTC
J gene: TRBJ2-7; CDR3 length: 16; V gene: TRBV5-4; D gene: TRBD1; clone size: once; CDR3 protein: CASSRTGAKLSYEQYF; CDR3 DNA: TGTGCCAGCAGCCGTACAGGGGCTAAACTCTCCTACGAGCAGTACTTC